This passage covers 2 T cell receptor beta chains from one sample sequenced in a study of neurological immune-mediated disorders. TCRdb used MiXCR to reprocess the 5' RACE reads, holding one entry per CDR3 protein. Among over 55,000 distinct CDR3 sequences listed, nearly 10% were seen once. Time point reported: longitudinal time-point 2. The source material was PBMCs. These receptors were collected from a man under 40 in good health.

This clonotype was seen more than once but under ten times. The gene calls are TRBV10-1 and TRBJ2-7, with 9 bases lining up with TRBD2. CDR3 length equals 15 residues. Germline CDR1 reads WNHNN; CDR2 reads SYGVQD (reference sequence). V was clipped by 2 bases and J by 3 bases; unmatched bases: 5. The DNA of the CDR3 is TGCGCCAGCAGTGAGCGACTAGCGGCCGACTACGAGCAGTACTTC. Its translation: CASSERLAADYEQYF.

This clonotype was seen ten or more times. CDR3 in amino acids: CAWGLLGGNEQFF. The CDR3 nucleotides are TGTGCCTGGGGTCTTCTTGGCGGGAATGAGCAGTTCTTC. The rearrangement uses TRBV30 and TRBJ2-1; D perhaps matches TRBD2 (5 bases). Deletions cut 5 bases from V and 7 bases from J, with 15 bases between. There are 13 residues in the CDR3. Germline V gene lookup returns CDR1 GTSNPN and CDR2 SVGIG (reference sequence).